This T cell receptor (beta chain) emerged from a study of response to subunit inactivated influenza vaccine (dated by TCRdb to 2016 to 2018). Describing the broader study: The study used deep quantitative T cell receptor repertoire profiling to track responses to a trivalent subunit inactivated influenza vaccine.

Study-level results and caveats: According to the authors, only a limited number of new T cells may be recruited by each seasonal influenza vaccination.

This clonotype was observed a handful of times. Its antigen is still unknown. No base quality values were provided; no much bigger clone lies one nucleotide off. Receptor libraries were prepared by RT-PCR. This sample was sequenced with an Illumina HiSeq 2500. The public reads were reprocessed in TCRdb via fastp at Q25 and MiXCR, keeping in-frame beta chains. Every entry covers one CDR3 protein and lists the most common genes and DNA from its rows. This sample holds around 580,000 distinct CDR3 sequences; about 15% were observed only once. The ten largest clones capture approximately 10% of the sample. CDR1 and CDR2 are drawn from the germline V gene: MNHNS, SASEGT. The CDR3 numbers 15 residues from cysteine through phenylalanine. Only the CDR3 part of the read is kept: 45 bases, read in frame from the first base. Unmatched junction bases come to 9, with V trimmed by 6 bases and J by 3 bases.

This sample comprised PBMCs from blood, obtained roughly 12 days after vaccination. The sequence joins TRBV6-1 to TRBJ2-7; 9 central nucleotides agree with TRBD1. The receptor comes from a man in his fifties who received an inactivated influenza vaccine. Donor details come from another sample of the same person, matched by shared clones. The CDR3 is CASSLQLGQGYEQYF. The sequenced DNA is TGTGCCAGCAGCCTACAGTTGGGACAGGGCTACGAGCAGTACTTC.